There are a few counts of the clone carrying this T cell receptor beta chain. The repertoire was sequenced with immunoSEQ multiplex PCR; TCRdb's copy has only in-frame clones and lacks some. The data show roughly 230,000 clones, roughly 86% seen once. This sample was included in a study of blood T cell repertoires in COVID-19. Study as a whole: Acute and convalescent COVID-19 specimens originated in the United States, Italy and Spain.

Categorization into cohorts depended on clinical history that participants reported. Sequenced material: PBMCs or T cells enriched from blood (not recorded which). This TCR came from a woman in her 30s with acute COVID-19.

The CDR3 sequence is CASRPGTGNGNSPLHF. The CDR3 bases are TGTGCCAGCCGTCCCGGGACAGGGAATGGCAATTCACCCCTCCACTTT. The V call is TRBV2, the J call TRBJ1-6, with 9 bases matching TRBD1. Germline V CDR1 and CDR2: SNHLY, FYNNEI. The CDR3 runs 16 residues. V was pared by 8 bases and J by 7 bases, with 12 bases of the junction left unmatched.